This T cell receptor (beta chain) was profiled in a study of cytomegalovirus exposure and HLA in healthy donors. The wider study: According to later analysis, the same platform produced the 120 validation and several hundred first-cohort repertoires. Notes on the study in general: Testing in vitro showed a few CMV-associated chains specific for CMV antigens. Cytomegalovirus association was listed for about 180 TCR beta chains.

Generated by immunoSEQ multiplex PCR, the TCRdb table keeps only in-frame clones and is missing some. In the table there are around 150,000 clones, just under 85% of which are singletons. A word on this clone: What it binds is not known.

CDR3 length: 15 amino acids. With V trimmed by 3 bases and J by 3 bases, 5 bases remained unmatched. Looked up from germline, CDR1 is SGHNT and CDR2 is YENEEA. From the approximately 120-subject validation cohort, which was separate from the roughly 610-subject first cohort, the donors were drawn. The sample consisted of PBMCs. The receptor was isolated from a young man in good health and CMV-seropositive. V is TRBV11-3 and J is TRBJ2-3; 8 nucleotides align to TRBD2. This CDR3 is CASSLSGSITDTQYF. The CDR3 coding sequence is TGTGCCAGCAGCTTGAGCGGGAGTATAACAGATACGCAGTATTTT. The full variable domain, in which reference TRBV11-3 and TRBJ2-3 provide the parts outside the CDR3, is EAGVVQSPRYKIIEKKQPVAFWCNPISGHNTLYWYLQNLGQGPELLIRYENEEAVDDSQLPKDRFSAERLKGVDSTLKIQPAELGDSAVYLCASSLSGSITDTQYFGPGTRLTVL.